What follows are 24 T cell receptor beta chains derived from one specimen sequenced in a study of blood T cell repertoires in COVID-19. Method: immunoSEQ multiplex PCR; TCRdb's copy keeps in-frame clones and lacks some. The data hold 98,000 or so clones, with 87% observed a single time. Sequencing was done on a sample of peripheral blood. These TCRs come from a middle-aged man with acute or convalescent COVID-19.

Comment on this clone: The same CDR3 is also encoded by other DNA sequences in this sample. CDR3 nucleotide sequence: TGTGCCAGCTCACCACGCCTAGCGGGAGACAATGAGCAGTTCTTC. Its protein product is CASSPRLAGDNEQFF. The chain has TRBV18 and TRBJ2-1; 10 bases align to TRBD2. Looked up from germline, CDR1 is KGHSH and CDR2 is LQKENI. The CDR3 contains 15 residues. J gave up 5 bases and V 1 base, and 2 bases lay outside the gene matches.

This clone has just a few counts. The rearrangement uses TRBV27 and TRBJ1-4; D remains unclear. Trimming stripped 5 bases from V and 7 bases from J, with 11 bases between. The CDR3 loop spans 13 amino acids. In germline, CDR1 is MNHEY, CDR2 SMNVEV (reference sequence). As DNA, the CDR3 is TGTGCCAGCAGTGGCCAGGTTGGTGAAAAACTGTTTTTT. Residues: CASSGQVGEKLFF.

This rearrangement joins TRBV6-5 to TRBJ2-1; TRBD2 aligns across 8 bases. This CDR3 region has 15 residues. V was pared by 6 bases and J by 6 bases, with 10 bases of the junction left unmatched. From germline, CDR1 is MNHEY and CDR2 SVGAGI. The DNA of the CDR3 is TGTGCCAGCAGCCGTCGAGCGGGAGAAGGCAATGAGCAGTTCTTC. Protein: CASSRRAGEGNEQFF.

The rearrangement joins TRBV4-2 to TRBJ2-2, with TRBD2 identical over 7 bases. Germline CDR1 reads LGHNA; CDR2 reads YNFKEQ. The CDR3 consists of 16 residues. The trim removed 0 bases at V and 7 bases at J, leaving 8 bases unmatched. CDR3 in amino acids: CASSQESRLAGGELFF. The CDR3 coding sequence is TGTGCCAGCAGCCAAGAATCTCGACTAGCCGGCGGGGAGCTGTTTTTT.

CDR3 in DNA: TGCGCCAGCAGCTTGACAGTAACAGATACGCAGTATTTT. This translates into CASSLTVTDTQYF. The chain employs TRBV5-1 and TRBJ2-3; D remains unclear. Germline values: CDR1 SGHRS, CDR2 YFSETQ. V was shortened by 1 base and J by 3 bases, with 6 bases between the two germline ends. There are 13 residues in the CDR3.

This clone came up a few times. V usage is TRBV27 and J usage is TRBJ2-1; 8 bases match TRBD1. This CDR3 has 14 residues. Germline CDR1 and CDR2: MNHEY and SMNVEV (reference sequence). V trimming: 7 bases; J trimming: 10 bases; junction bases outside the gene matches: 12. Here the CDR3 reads CASKTTQGGGEQFF. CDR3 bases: TGTGCCAGCAAAACTACACAGGGGGGAGGCGAGCAGTTCTTC.

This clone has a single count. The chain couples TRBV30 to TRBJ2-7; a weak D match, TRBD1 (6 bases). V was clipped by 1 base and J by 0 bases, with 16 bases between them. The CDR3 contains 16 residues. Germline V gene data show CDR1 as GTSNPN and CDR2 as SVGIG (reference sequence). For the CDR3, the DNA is TGTGCCTGGAGTGCGCTAGACAGGCATACCTCCTACGAGCAGTACTTC. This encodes CAWSALDRHTSYEQYF.

DNA for the CDR3: TGTGCCAGCAGCCAAGATGGCGGGGCCACGGGTGAGCAGTTCTTC. Protein sequence: CASSQDGGATGEQFF. The V gene is TRBV3-1 (or the pseudogene TRBV3-2), the J gene TRBJ2-1; the D gene is possibly TRBD2 (6 bases). V shed 0 bases and J shed 9 bases, with 15 bases lying between them. The CDR3 sequence is 15 residues long. Germline V gene lookup returns CDR1 LGHDT and CDR2 YNNKEL (reference sequence).

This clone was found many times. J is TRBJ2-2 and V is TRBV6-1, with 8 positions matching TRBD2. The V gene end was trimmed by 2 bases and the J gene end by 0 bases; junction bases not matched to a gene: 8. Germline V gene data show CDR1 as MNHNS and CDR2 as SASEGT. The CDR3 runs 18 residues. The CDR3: CASSEITSGLANTGELFF. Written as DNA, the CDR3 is TGTGCCAGCAGTGAAATCACTAGCGGACTCGCGAACACCGGGGAGCTGTTTTTT.

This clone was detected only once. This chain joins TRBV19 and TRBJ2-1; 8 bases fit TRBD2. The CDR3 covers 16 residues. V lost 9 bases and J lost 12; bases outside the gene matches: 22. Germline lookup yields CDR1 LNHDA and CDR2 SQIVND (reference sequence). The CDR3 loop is CASRASSGGPVGGQFF. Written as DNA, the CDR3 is TGTGCCAGCCGTGCCAGCAGCGGGGGACCGGTGGGGGGGCAGTTCTTC.

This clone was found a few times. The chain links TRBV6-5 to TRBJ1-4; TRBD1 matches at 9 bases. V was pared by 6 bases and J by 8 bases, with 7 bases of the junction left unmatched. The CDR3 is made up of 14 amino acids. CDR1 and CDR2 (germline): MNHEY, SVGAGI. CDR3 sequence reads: CASSAGTGSEKLFF. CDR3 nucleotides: TGTGCCAGCAGCGCCGGGACAGGGAGCGAAAAACTGTTTTTT.

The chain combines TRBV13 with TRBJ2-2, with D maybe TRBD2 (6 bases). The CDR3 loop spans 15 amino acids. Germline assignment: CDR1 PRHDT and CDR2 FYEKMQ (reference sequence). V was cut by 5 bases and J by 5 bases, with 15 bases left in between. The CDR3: CASSHTSGGTGELFF. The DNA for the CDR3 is TGTGCCAGCAGCCATACTAGTGGGGGGACCGGGGAGCTGTTTTTT.

CDR3 nucleotides: TGTGCCAGCAGTTACTCGGGGGGAGCGGGTCAGCCCCAGCATTTT. It is translated as CASSYSGGAGQPQHF. V and J are TRBV6-5 and TRBJ1-5; weak D call: TRBD1 (5 bases). The CDR3 length is 15 residues. CDR1 and CDR2 from the germline V gene are MNHEY and SVGAGI. The V end lost 0 bases, the J end lost 6 bases, and 12 bases lay between the germline ends.

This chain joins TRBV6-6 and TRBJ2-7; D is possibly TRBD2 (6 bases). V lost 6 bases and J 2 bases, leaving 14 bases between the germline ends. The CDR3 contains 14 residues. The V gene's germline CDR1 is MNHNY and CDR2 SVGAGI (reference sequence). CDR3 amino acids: CASSRKGGPYEQYF. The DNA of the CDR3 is TGTGCCAGCAGCCGCAAGGGAGGCCCCTACGAGCAGTACTTC.

The CDR3 spells CASSPRTGAGYTF. Written as DNA, the CDR3 is TGTGCCAGCAGTCCCCGGACAGGGGCTGGCTACACCTTC. The chain uses TRBV27 and TRBJ1-2; 9 bases match TRBD1. This CDR3 comprises 13 residues. CDR1 MNHEY and CDR2 SMNVEV come from the germline V gene (reference sequence). The V gene end was trimmed by 5 bases and the J gene end by 7 bases; junction bases not matched to a gene: 5.

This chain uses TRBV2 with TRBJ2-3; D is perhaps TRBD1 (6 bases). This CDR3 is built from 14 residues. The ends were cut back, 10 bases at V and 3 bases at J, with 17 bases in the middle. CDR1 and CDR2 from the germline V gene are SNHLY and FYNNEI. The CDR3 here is CAKQKDSGTDTQYF. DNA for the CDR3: TGTGCCAAACAGAAGGACAGTGGTACAGATACGCAGTATTTT.

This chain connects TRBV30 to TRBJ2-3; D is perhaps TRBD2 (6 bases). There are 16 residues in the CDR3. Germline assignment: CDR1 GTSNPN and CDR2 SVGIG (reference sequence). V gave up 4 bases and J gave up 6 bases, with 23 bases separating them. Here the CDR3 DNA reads TGTGCCTGGAACCGCGGCGGCGCGGGAAATTGGGATACGCAGTATTTT. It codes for CAWNRGGAGNWDTQYF.

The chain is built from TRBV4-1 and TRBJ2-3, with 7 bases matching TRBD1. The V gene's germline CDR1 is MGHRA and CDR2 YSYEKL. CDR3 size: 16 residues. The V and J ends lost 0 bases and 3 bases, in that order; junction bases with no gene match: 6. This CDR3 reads CASSQESGTATDTQYF. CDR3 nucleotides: TGCGCCAGCAGCCAAGAATCCGGGACAGCTACAGATACGCAGTATTTT.

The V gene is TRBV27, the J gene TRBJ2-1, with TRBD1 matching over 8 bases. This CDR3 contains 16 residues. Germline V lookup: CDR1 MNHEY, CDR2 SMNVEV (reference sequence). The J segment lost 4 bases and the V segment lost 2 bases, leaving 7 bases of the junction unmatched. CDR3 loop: CASSLAGTGPYNEQFF. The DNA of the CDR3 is TGTGCCAGCAGTTTAGCGGGGACAGGACCGTACAATGAGCAGTTCTTC.

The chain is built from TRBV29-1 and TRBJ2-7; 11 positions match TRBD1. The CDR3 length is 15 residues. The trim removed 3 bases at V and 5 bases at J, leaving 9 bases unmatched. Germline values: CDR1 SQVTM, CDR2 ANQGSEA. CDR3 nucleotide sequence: TGCAGCGTTGAGGTGTGGGGACAGGGGGAAGACGAGCAGTACTTC. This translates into CSVEVWGQGEDEQYF.

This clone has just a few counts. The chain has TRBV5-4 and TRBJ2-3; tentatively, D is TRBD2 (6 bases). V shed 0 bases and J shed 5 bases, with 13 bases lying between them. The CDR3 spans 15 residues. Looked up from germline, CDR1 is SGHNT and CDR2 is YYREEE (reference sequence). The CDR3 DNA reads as TGTGCCAGCAGCTTGGTTGGGGGAGGAGAAGATACGCAGTATTTT. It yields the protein CASSLVGGGEDTQYF.

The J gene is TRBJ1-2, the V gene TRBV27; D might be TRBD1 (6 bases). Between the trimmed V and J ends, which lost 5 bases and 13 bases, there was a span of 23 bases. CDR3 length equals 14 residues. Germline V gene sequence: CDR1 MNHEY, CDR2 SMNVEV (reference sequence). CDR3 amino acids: CASSRGWPDSVSTF. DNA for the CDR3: TGTGCCAGCAGTAGGGGATGGCCGGACAGTGTATCCACCTTC.

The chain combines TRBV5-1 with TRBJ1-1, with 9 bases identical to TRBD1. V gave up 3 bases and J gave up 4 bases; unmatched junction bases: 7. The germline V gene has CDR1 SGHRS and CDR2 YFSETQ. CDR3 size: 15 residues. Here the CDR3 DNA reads TGCGCCAGCAGCTCGGACAGGGGTTTCAGCACTGAAGCTTTCTTT. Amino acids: CASSSDRGFSTEAFF.

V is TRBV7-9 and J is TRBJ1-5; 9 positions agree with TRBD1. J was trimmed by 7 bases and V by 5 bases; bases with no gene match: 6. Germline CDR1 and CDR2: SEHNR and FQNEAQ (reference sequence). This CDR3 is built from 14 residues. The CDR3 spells CASSRTGVEQPQHF. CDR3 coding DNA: TGTGCCAGCAGCCGGACAGGGGTCGAGCAGCCCCAGCATTTT.